This T cell receptor beta chain was recorded in a study of blood T cells in healthy people across ages. Study-wide results and limits: Observed TCR beta diversity per million T cells went down as age went up. This fall followed a roughly linear course with age. Calculation of diversity from one million T cells yielded estimates considered to be underestimates.

V was clipped by 1 base and J by 1 base; unmatched bases: 6. Germline CDR1 is LGHNA and CDR2 is YNFKEQ. CDR3 size: 17 residues. This clonotype has just one count. Its antigen remains unknown. PCR was performed a second time for about 7 to 12 cycles using a sample-barcoded 5' primer and a J-beta primer mix. TCRdb re-analysed the 5' RACE reads in MiXCR, keeping a single row per CDR3 protein. This table has about 1.4 million distinct CDR3 sequences, approximately 59% appearing once. The chain joins TRBV4-2 to TRBJ2-2; 7 bases fit TRBD2. Sequenced: blood. The receptor comes from a man between 18 and 35 years old in good health. This CDR3 is CASSQVRASGNTGELFF. For the CDR3, the DNA is TGTGCCAGCAGCCAAGTTAGGGCTAGCGGGAACACCGGGGAGCTGTTTTTT.